Below, 27 T cell receptor beta chains from the same sample are listed, as sequenced in a study of technical replicates of blood from several donors. The data were produced by immunoSEQ multiplex PCR, yet TCRdb's version contains in-frame clones alone and is incomplete. The sample carries around 60,000 clones, 90% to 95% recorded once. Material: PBMCs. These receptors all stem from a human donor in good health. Some clones in this sample may be carry-over from other donors' samples.

The CDR3 nucleotides are TGTGCCAGCTCACCACCGTGGGCTAGCGGGAGGGAGACCCAGTACTTC. Its protein is CASSPPWASGRETQYF. This chain links TRBV18 with TRBJ2-5; TRBD2 matches 11 bases. The length of the CDR3 is 16 residues. The V gene's germline CDR1 is KGHSH and CDR2 LQKENI. V gave up 0 bases and J gave up 5 bases; unmatched junction bases: 5.

The chain recombines TRBV21-1 with TRBJ1-5. TRBV21-1 is termed a pseudogene. The CDR3 consists of 16 residues. CDR3 bases: TGTGCCAGCAGCACCAGAGGCCGGGGTTACAATCAGCCCCAGCATTTT. Protein: CASSTRGRGYNQPQHF.

The chain combines TRBV7-2 with TRBJ1-3, with 8 bases aligning to TRBD1. This CDR3 contains 15 residues. Germline loops: CDR1 SGHTA, CDR2 FQGNSA. V shed 3 bases and J 0 bases; nucleotides not matched to a gene: 1. CDR3 DNA: TGTGCCAGCAGCTTTACAGGGGGCTCTGGAAACACCATATATTTT. The encoded protein is CASSFTGGSGNTIYF.

The chain recombines TRBV30 with TRBJ2-7, with TRBD1 matching over 7 bases. The length of the CDR3 is 12 residues. Per the germline V gene, CDR1 is GTSNPN and CDR2 is SVGIG (reference sequence). The V gene end was trimmed by 4 bases and the J gene end by 3 bases; junction bases not matched to a gene: 3. This CDR3 reads CAWTRDSYEQYF. The CDR3 DNA is TGTGCCTGGACCCGGGACAGCTACGAGCAGTACTTC. Variable domain in full (rest from reference TRBV30 and TRBJ2-7): SQTIHQWPATLVQPVGSPLSLECTVEGTSNPNLYWYRQAAGRGLQLLFYSVGIGQISSEVPQNLSASRPQDRQFILSSKKLLLSDSGFYLCAWTRDSYEQYFGPGTRLTVT.

The J gene is TRBJ1-5, the V gene TRBV28; TRBD1 agrees at 7 bases. Looked up from germline, CDR1 is MDHEN and CDR2 is SYDVKM. The junction had 3 bases not matched to a gene; V was cut back by 4 bases and J by 3 bases. This CDR3 is built from 14 residues. The CDR3 loop is CASSSTGYNQPQHF. The DNA of the CDR3 is TGTGCCAGCAGTTCGACAGGGTACAATCAGCCCCAGCATTTT.

This chain links TRBV4-1 with TRBJ1-1; D is perhaps TRBD1 (5 bases). V lost 1 base to trimming and J lost 0 bases, with 9 bases between them. This CDR3 is built from 15 residues. Per the germline V gene, CDR1 is MGHRA and CDR2 is YSYEKL. CDR3 nucleotides: TGCGCCAGCAGCCAAGGCCCGACAGTGAACACTGAAGCTTTCTTT. Protein: CASSQGPTVNTEAFF.

The chain recombines TRBV5-4 with TRBJ2-1; 10 bases match TRBD1. The V gene's germline CDR1 is SGHNT and CDR2 YYREEE (reference sequence). V lost 3 bases and J lost 4; bases outside the gene matches: 10. This CDR3 has 17 residues. DNA of the CDR3: TGTGCCAGCAGCTCGATGGACAGGGGGTCAGTTTACAATGAGCAGTTCTTC. It encodes CASSSMDRGSVYNEQFF.

CDR3 DNA sequence: TGTGCCAGCAGTTCTAGCTTTCGGGAGCAGTACTTC. Translation: CASSSSFREQYF. V gene TRBV28 combines with J gene TRBJ2-7; D might be TRBD2 (5 bases). The germline V and J ends were trimmed by 4 bases and 7 bases, with 11 bases remaining between them. This CDR3 has 12 amino acids. The germline V gene has CDR1 MDHEN and CDR2 SYDVKM.

This rearrangement joins TRBV4-2 to TRBJ2-3, with D possibly matching TRBD2 (5 bases). This CDR3 spans 20 amino acids. Per germline, CDR1 LGHNA and CDR2 YNFKEQ. The ends were cut back, 1 base at V and 4 bases at J, with 27 bases in the middle. The CDR3 DNA sequence: TGTGCCAGCAGCCAAGCGGCCGAGGGAGTCGGTAGACGTGGCGCAGATACGCAGTATTTT. It specifies CASSQAAEGVGRRGADTQYF.

V is TRBV19 and J is TRBJ2-7, with 11 bases fitting TRBD2. Germline assignment: CDR1 LNHDA and CDR2 SQIVND (reference sequence). The trim removed 4 bases at V and 2 bases at J, leaving 7 bases unmatched. This CDR3 has 16 residues. The CDR3 region is CASSKIGTSGPYEQYF. DNA for the CDR3: TGTGCCAGTAGTAAAATCGGGACTAGCGGCCCCTACGAGCAGTACTTC.

The V and J genes are TRBV9 and TRBJ1-3; D is perhaps TRBD1 (6 bases). Germline lookup yields CDR1 SGDLS and CDR2 YYNGEE. The CDR3 extends over 14 amino acids. V shed 4 bases and J shed 0 bases, with 8 bases lying between them. CDR3 loop: CASSSRGSGNTIYF. The CDR3 DNA is TGTGCCAGCAGCAGCAGGGGCTCTGGAAACACCATATATTTT.

The chain carries TRBV5-1 and TRBJ2-3; D ambiguous. Per the germline V gene, CDR1 is SGHRS and CDR2 is YFSETQ. The CDR3 runs to 14 residues. V lost 0 bases, J lost 4 bases, and 9 bases lay in between. The CDR3 DNA reads TGCGCCAGCAGCTTGGGAGGAAGCCCAGATACGCAGTATTTT. Translated: CASSLGGSPDTQYF.

The rearrangement joins TRBV5-1 to TRBJ2-7; 10 bases map to TRBD2. Trimming removed 4 bases from V and 2 bases from J; junction bases left unmatched: 6. The CDR3 spans 15 residues. From germline, CDR1 is SGHRS and CDR2 YFSETQ. The CDR3 DNA sequence: TGCGCCAGCAGCCCTCTAGCGGGGGCACCCTACGAGCAGTACTTC. Translated, it gives CASSPLAGAPYEQYF.

The chain employs TRBV6-5 and TRBJ1-2; D is possibly TRBD1 (6 bases). Germline V lookup: CDR1 MNHEY, CDR2 SVGAGI. The CDR3 extends over 13 amino acids. The ends were cut back, 7 bases at V and 9 bases at J, with 18 bases in the middle. CDR3 sequence (DNA): TGTGCCAGCAAACATCAACAGGGAGGGAGCTACACCTTC. Translating it yields CASKHQQGGSYTF.

This clone showed up just once. Other DNA variants within this sample encode the same CDR3. CDR3 loop: CASSSGGGYTEAFF. Here the CDR3 DNA reads TGCGCCAGCAGCTCAGGCGGAGGGTACACTGAAGCTTTCTTT. V usage is TRBV5-1 and J usage is TRBJ1-1; D unresolved. V shed 3 bases and J shed 3 bases, with 12 bases lying between them. The CDR3 runs 14 residues. The germline CDR1 and CDR2 sequences are SGHRS and YFSETQ.

In regard to this clone: Other DNA sequences in this specimen translate into the identical CDR3. This chain connects TRBV30 to TRBJ1-3; D perhaps matches TRBD1 (6 bases). CDR1 and CDR2 (germline): GTSNPN, SVGIG (reference sequence). The CDR3 consists of 13 residues. V was cut by 4 bases and J by 4 bases, with 11 bases left in between. CDR3 sequence (DNA): TGTGCCTGGAAAGCAGGGGCCGGAAACACCATATATTTT. Its protein product is CAWKAGAGNTIYF.

The chain couples TRBV7-2 to TRBJ1-2; possibly TRBD1 for D (5 bases). V was trimmed by 1 base and J by 12 bases, leaving 18 bases between them. The CDR3 has 14 amino acids. Germline V gives CDR1 SGHTA, CDR2 FQGNSA. CDR3 sequence (DNA): TGTGCCAGCAGCTTAGGTCGGGGGTCCCCAGTTCACACCTTC. This codes for CASSLGRGSPVHTF.

V gene TRBV7-9 combines with J gene TRBJ2-3; 11 bases are a match to TRBD2. In germline, CDR1 is SEHNR, CDR2 FQNEAQ (reference sequence). The CDR3 contains 15 residues. V lost 5 bases, J lost 1 base, and 2 bases stayed unmatched. In nucleotides, the CDR3 is TGTGCCAGCAGCATGACTAGCGGGGGCACAGATACGCAGTATTTT. It codes for CASSMTSGGTDTQYF.

The chain carries TRBV2 and TRBJ2-7; 8 bases map to TRBD1. V lost 5 bases and J lost 2; bases outside the gene matches: 5. CDR1 SNHLY and CDR2 FYNNEI come from the germline V gene. This CDR3 is 14 amino acids long. The DNA of the CDR3 is TGTGCCAGCAGTACACAGGGGGTAGCCTACGAGCAGTACTTC. This translates into CASSTQGVAYEQYF. The full variable domain, its missing parts supplied by reference TRBV2 and TRBJ2-7, is EPEVTQTPSHQVTQMGQEVILRCVPISNHLYFYWYRQILGQKVEFLVSFYNNEISEKSEIFDDQFSVERPDGSNFTLKIRSTKLEDSAMYFCASSTQGVAYEQYFGPGTRLTVT.

The J gene is TRBJ1-3, the V gene TRBV9; D not resolved. The V gene lost 0 bases and the J gene lost 0 bases, with 7 bases spanning the gap. The CDR3 is 15 amino acids. Germline V gives CDR1 SGDLS, CDR2 YYNGEE. CDR3 residues: CASSVVADSGNTIYF. The CDR3 nucleotides are TGTGCCAGCAGCGTAGTCGCGGACTCTGGAAACACCATATATTTT. Drawing the rest from reference TRBV9 and TRBJ1-3, the complete variable domain is DSGVTQTPKHLITATGQRVTLRCSPRSGDLSVYWYQQSLDQGLQFLIQYYNGEERAKGNILERFSAQQFPDLHSELNLSSLELGDSALYFCASSVVADSGNTIYFGEGSWLTVV.

The J gene is TRBJ2-1, the V gene TRBV7-2; D ambiguous. V was clipped by 5 bases and J by 7 bases, with 12 bases between them. The CDR3 is made up of 13 amino acids. Per the germline V gene, CDR1 is SGHTA and CDR2 is FQGNSA. CDR3 nucleotide sequence: TGTGCCAGCAGCGTGCCGAGGCGGAATGAGCAGTTCTTC. It translates to CASSVPRRNEQFF.

This clone was counted a few times. The CDR3 here is CASSDTGADEQYF. The CDR3 DNA is TGTGCCAGTAGTGACACAGGGGCCGACGAGCAGTACTTC. This chain links TRBV19 with TRBJ2-7; 7 nucleotides agree with TRBD1. This CDR3 is 13 amino acids long. With V trimmed by 5 bases and J by 5 bases, 6 bases remained unmatched. The germline V gene has CDR1 LNHDA and CDR2 SQIVND (reference sequence).

This chain connects TRBV7-2 to TRBJ2-1, with 7 bases that match TRBD2. V trimming: 2 bases; J trimming: 3 bases; junction bases outside the gene matches: 10. CDR1 is SGHTA, CDR2 FQGNSA, per germline. The CDR3 sequence is 17 residues long. The CDR3 sequence is CASSLFTLADLYNEQFF. CDR3 nucleotide sequence: TGTGCCAGCAGCTTATTCACCCTAGCGGACCTCTACAATGAGCAGTTCTTC.

The chain links TRBV5-6 to TRBJ2-7; unclear D gene. The V gene lost 1 base and the J gene lost 3 bases, with 11 bases spanning the gap. The CDR3 totals 14 residues. Germline CDR1 reads SGHDT; CDR2 reads YYEEEE. This chain's CDR3 is CASSLIVKLYEQYF. CDR3 coding DNA: TGTGCCAGCAGCTTGATTGTGAAACTCTACGAGCAGTACTTC.

The chain is built from TRBV30 and TRBJ2-1; weak D call: TRBD2 (5 bases). This CDR3 spans 12 amino acids. Trimming stripped 5 bases from V and 3 bases from J, with 8 bases between. Germline assignment: CDR1 GTSNPN and CDR2 SVGIG (reference sequence). The CDR3 DNA reads TGTGCCTGGGGACTGGTCTACAATGAGCAGTTCTTC. This gives the protein CAWGLVYNEQFF.

The chain employs TRBV19 and TRBJ2-7, with D possibly TRBD1 on 5 matching bases. Per the germline V gene, CDR1 is LNHDA and CDR2 is SQIVND (reference sequence). The germline V and J ends were trimmed by 4 bases and 6 bases, with 13 bases remaining between them. This CDR3 region has 13 residues. In nucleotides, the CDR3 is TGTGCCAGTAGTACAAGACAGTCCCTCGAGCAGTACTTC. Residues: CASSTRQSLEQYF.

This clone appeared once. The chain employs TRBV30 and TRBJ2-7; possibly TRBD1 for D (6 bases). V lost 2 bases to trimming and J lost 1 base, with 9 bases between them. CDR1 is GTSNPN and CDR2 is SVGIG in the germline V gene (reference sequence). This CDR3 comprises 13 residues. The chain's CDR3 is CAWSSGQSYEQYF. Written as DNA, the CDR3 is TGTGCCTGGAGTTCCGGACAGTCCTACGAGCAGTACTTC.